These T cell receptor beta chains were read from a single sample in a study of T cells in Graves' hyperthyroidism and ophthalmopathy. MiXCR was run by TCRdb on the multiplex PCR reads, yielding one entry per CDR3 protein. The sample holds 300,000 to 450,000 distinct CDR3 sequences, around a sixth seen once. The sequenced sample was blood. These receptors were taken from a man between 18 and 29 years old with Graves' ophthalmopathy. Each CDR3 is given with its conserved first and last residue. D genes are given only for firm matches. Clone size is stated in some rows and not others, as once, few, many or a class when expanded.

size: many; D: -; V: TRBV2; J: TRBJ1-5; CDR3: CASSEWAVRSNQPQHF; DNA: TGTGCCAGCAGTGAATGGGCAGTAAGGAGCAATCAGCCCCAGCATTTT
size: few; D: -; V: TRBV10-1; J: TRBJ2-5; CDR3: CASKQSRDRQETQYF; DNA: TGCGCCAGCAAACAGTCGCGGGACAGACAAGAGACCCAGTACTTC
size: -; D: -; V: TRBV11-3; J: TRBJ1-1; CDR3: CASSTPTGGNTEAFF; DNA: TGTGCCAGCAGCACCCCGACAGGCGGGAACACTGAAGCTTTCTTT
size: many; D: -; V: TRBV3-1; J: TRBJ2-2; CDR3: CASSQRGHHTGELFF; DNA: TGTGCCAGCAGCCAACGGGGGCACCACACCGGGGAGCTGTTTTTT
size: few; D: -; V: TRBV15; J: TRBJ1-6; CDR3: CATSGEGNSPLHF; DNA: TGTGCCACCAGCGGAGAGGGGAATTCACCCCTCCACTTT
size: many; D: -; V: TRBV2; J: TRBJ1-3; CDR3: CASSETTDTGNTIYF; DNA: TGTGCCAGCAGTGAGACGACAGATACTGGAAACACCATATATTTT
size: -; D: -; V: TRBV2; J: TRBJ1-1; CDR3: CASRGLRGMNTEAFF; DNA: TGTGCCAGCAGAGGGCTTCGGGGGATGAACACTGAAGCTTTCTTT
size: -; D: -; V: TRBV6-1; J: TRBJ1-6; CDR3: CASSELYGTGGSPLHF; DNA: TGTGCCAGCAGTGAACTTTACGGGACGGGGGGTTCACCCCTCCACTTT
size: -; D: -; V: TRBV20-1; J: TRBJ1-2; CDR3: CSAPPLAGGRLTGYTF; DNA: TGCAGTGCTCCCCCTCTTGCGGGCGGCCGACTAACTGGCTACACCTTC
size: many; D: -; V: TRBV28; J: TRBJ2-7; CDR3: CASSSWDNSYEQYF; DNA: TGTGCCAGCAGTTCCTGGGACAACTCCTACGAGCAGTACTTC
size: many; D: -; V: TRBV20-1; J: TRBJ2-3; CDR3: CSARDLTDTQYF; DNA: TGCAGTGCTAGAGATTTGACAGATACGCAGTATTTT
size: -; D: -; V: TRBV28; J: TRBJ2-6; CDR3: CASRSPRSSGANVLTF; DNA: TGTGCCAGCAGATCCCCACGATCCTCTGGGGCCAACGTCCTGACTTTC
size: few; D: -; V: TRBV3-1; J: TRBJ2-3; CDR3: CASSGGPQDTQYF; DNA: TGTGCCAGCAGCGGGGGGCCTCAGGATACGCAGTATTTT
size: many; D: -; V: TRBV11-2; J: TRBJ2-7; CDR3: CASSLSGTSLSSYEQYF; DNA: TGTGCCAGCAGCTTATCCGGGACATCCCTCAGCTCCTACGAGCAGTACTTC
size: many; D: TRBD1; V: TRBV7-8; J: TRBJ1-4; CDR3: CASSTRQGSEKLFF; DNA: TGTGCCAGCAGCACGCGACAGGGGAGTGAAAAACTGTTTTTT
size: few; D: -; V: TRBV7-9; J: TRBJ1-2; CDR3: CASSLGGAYYGYTF; DNA: TGTGCCAGCAGCTTAGGAGGGGCATACTATGGCTACACCTTC
size: many; D: TRBD1; V: TRBV5-1; J: TRBJ2-7; CDR3: CASSFDRGTHEQYF; DNA: TGCGCCAGCAGCTTCGACAGGGGTACCCACGAGCAGTACTTC
size: many; D: -; V: TRBV6-1; J: TRBJ1-5; CDR3: CASRDQGGSQPQHF; DNA: TGTGCCAGCAGAGACCAGGGAGGCAGTCAGCCCCAGCATTTT
size: -; D: -; V: TRBV6-1; J: TRBJ1-1; CDR3: CASRRPRGAIFEAFF; DNA: TGTGCCAGCAGAAGACCCCGAGGGGCGATCTTTGAAGCTTTCTTT